This is a list of T cell receptor beta chains from one sample in a study of blood T cell repertoires in COVID-19. The method was immunoSEQ multiplex PCR; TCRdb's version includes in-frame clones alone and lacks a portion of them. The sample has hundreds of thousands of clones; approximately 91% are singletons. The sequenced material came from peripheral blood. The receptor source for this set is a man aged 35-49 years with acute or convalescent COVID-19. CDR3s include the opening cysteine and the closing phenylalanine or tryptophan. The D gene is left open where the match is weak. The size field is filled for only some rows; it gives once, few, many or a size class.

j_call | clone_size | v_call | d_call | cdr3_nt | cdr3_aa
TRBJ1-5 | . | TRBV29-1 | . | TGCAGCGTTGAAGATATCCCGGTGAGGGGGTATCAGCCCCAGCATTTT | CSVEDIPVRGYQPQHF
TRBJ1-1 | once | TRBV10-3 | . | TGTGCCATCAGTCCCAGGACTGCGAACACTGAAGCTTTCTTT | CAISPRTANTEAFF
TRBJ1-5 | . | TRBV18 | TRBD1 | TGTGCCAGCTCGCGACAGGGGGATCAGCCCCAGCATTTT | CASSRQGDQPQHF
TRBJ2-1 | once | TRBV30 | . | TGTGCCTGGACCCCCGGAAGGGGATTATACAATGAGCAGTTCTTC | CAWTPGRGLYNEQFF
TRBJ2-1 | . | TRBV4-2 | TRBD2 | TGTGCCAGCAGCCAATTCAGCGGGATAGGTGGCAATGAGCAGTTCTTC | CASSQFSGIGGNEQFF
TRBJ1-3 | . | TRBV5-4 | TRBD1 | TGTGCCAGCAGCTGGGACAGGGACTCTGGAAACACCATATATTTT | CASSWDRDSGNTIYF
TRBJ2-5 | once | TRBV2 | . | TGTGCCAGCACCCCCTACGAGACCCAGTACTTC | CASTPYETQYF
TRBJ1-1 | . | TRBV27 | TRBD1 | TGTGCCAGCATGATACAGGGGGCATGGACTGAAGCTTTCTTT | CASMIQGAWTEAFF
TRBJ2-3 | . | TRBV5-1 | . | TGCGCCAGCAGCTTGACTACTTACCCGGATACGCAGTATTTT | CASSLTTYPDTQYF
TRBJ1-6 | . | TRBV20-1 | . | TGCAGTGCTAGTCTGGGGGCGCTTAATTCACCCCTCCACTTT | CSASLGALNSPLHF
TRBJ2-7 | . | TRBV19 | TRBD2 | TGTGCCAGTAGTATAGGGCCAGCGGGGGTGATCTACGAGCAGTACTTC | CASSIGPAGVIYEQYF
TRBJ1-3 | . | TRBV30 | . | TGTGCCTGGAGTGGGGCGAGCTCTGGAAACACCATATATTTT | CAWSGASSGNTIYF
TRBJ2-5 | . | TRBV10-3 | TRBD1 | TGTGCCATCAGAAGGGACAGGGAAGAGACCCAGTACTTC | CAIRRDREETQYF
TRBJ1-3 | . | TRBV5-1 | . | TGCGCCAGCAGCCTGACAGACTCTGGAAACACCATATATTTT | CASSLTDSGNTIYF
TRBJ2-2 | . | TRBV30 | TRBD1 | TGTGCCTGGACCCCTTTTGACAGGGGAATTACCGGGGAGCTGTTTTTT | CAWTPFDRGITGELFF
TRBJ1-1 | . | TRBV7-9 | . | TGTGCCAGCAGCTTAAGCAGGGAGGGGGACACTGAAGCTTTCTTT | CASSLSREGDTEAFF
TRBJ2-7 | . | TRBV28 | TRBD2 | TGTGCCAGCAGTTCGCGGGGGGCTCAGTACTTC | CASSSRGAQYF
TRBJ1-5 | . | TRBV24-1 | TRBD1 | TGTGCCACCGGGACAGGGGGCAAGCCCCAGCATTTT | CATGTGGKPQHF
TRBJ2-2 | . | TRBV28 | TRBD1 | TGTGCCAGCAGACCAGGGGGCACGAACACCGGGGAGCTGTTTTTT | CASRPGGTNTGELFF
TRBJ1-3 | . | TRBV28 | TRBD1 | TGTGCCAGCAGCTCCCTGGACAGGGGCGCCTCTGGAAACACCATATATTTT | CASSSLDRGASGNTIYF
TRBJ1-4 | . | TRBV7-9 | . | TGTGCCATCGCCTCCGGGAAAACTAATGAAAAACTGTTTTTT | CAIASGKTNEKLFF
TRBJ2-1 | . | TRBV2 | TRBD2 | TGTGCCAGCAGGCCCCTAGCGGGAGTGGGGAATGAGCAGTTCTTC | CASRPLAGVGNEQFF
TRBJ2-7 | . | TRBV18 | . | TGTGCCAGCTCACCCAGTGGTCTCTCCTACGAGCAGTACTTC | CASSPSGLSYEQYF
TRBJ2-7 | . | TRBV7-2 | TRBD2 | TGTGCCAGCACCAAGACTAGCGGGAGCTACGAGCAGTACTTC | CASTKTSGSYEQYF
TRBJ1-1 | few | TRBV29-1 | . | TGCAGCGTTGATCAGGCGGGCCGGGCTTTCTTT | CSVDQAGRAFF
TRBJ1-2 | . | TRBV2 | TRBD1 | TGTGCCAGCAGTCGGGACAGGGGCCTCGGCTACACCTTC | CASSRDRGLGYTF
TRBJ1-2 | . | TRBV6-6 | . | TGTGCCAGCAGTCCCTATGGGGCAGGGTCCATTATCCCCTATGGCTACACCTTC | CASSPYGAGSIIPYGYTF
TRBJ2-2 | few | TRBV7-9 | TRBD1 | TGTGCCAGCCGCCAGGGGGCCGACGGGGAGCTGTTTTTT | CASRQGADGELFF
TRBJ2-1 | . | TRBV6-6 | . | TGTGCCAGCACCCGAGGCTGGCTATACAATGAGCAGTTCTTC | CASTRGWLYNEQFF
TRBJ2-5 | . | TRBV29-1 | . | TGCAGCGTTGCCCAGGGTCAAGAGACCCAGTACTTC | CSVAQGQETQYF
TRBJ2-4 | . | TRBV7-2 | TRBD2 | TGTGCCAGCAGCTCGACGCGGGAGAGGGGAAAAAACATTCAGTACTTC | CASSSTRERGKNIQYF
TRBJ2-3 | . | TRBV28 | TRBD1 | TGTGCCAGCAGCACTCCGGGACAGGGCACAGATACGCAGTATTTT | CASSTPGQGTDTQYF
TRBJ2-7 | . | TRBV27 | . | TGTGCCAGCAGTTTATTAGGCAGCGGGCCAGGCGGCGAGCAGTACTTC | CASSLLGSGPGGEQYF
TRBJ2-7 | . | TRBV10-2 | TRBD1 | TGCGCCAGCAGCACGACAGGGGCCGGCGAGCAGTACTTC | CASSTTGAGEQYF
TRBJ1-4 | . | TRBV4-2 | . | TGTGCCAGCAGAAGGGAAGGGGCGTTGGACACTAATGAAAAACTGTTTTTT | CASRREGALDTNEKLFF
TRBJ1-6 | once | TRBV10-3 | . | TGTGCCATCAGTGCTCACAGGGACGGGGATAATTCACCCCTCCACTTT | CAISAHRDGDNSPLHF
TRBJ2-1 | . | TRBV11-2 | . | TGTGCCAGCAGCTTAATCTCCGGAACGGACTCTCCAATCTACAATGAGCAGTTCTTC | CASSLISGTDSPIYNEQFF
TRBJ2-2 | . | TRBV18 | TRBD1 | TGTGCCACGAGGCCGGGACAGAGGGACACCGGGGAGCTGTTTTTT | CATRPGQRDTGELFF
TRBJ2-1 | . | TRBV7-2 | TRBD2 | TGTGCCAGCAGCTTGTCTAGCGGAGTATACAATGAGCAGTTCTTC | CASSLSSGVYNEQFF
TRBJ1-1 | . | TRBV19 | . | TGTGCCAGTAGTCTTCAGGGGACGCTCGAAGCTTTCTTT | CASSLQGTLEAFF